This paragraph covers one TCR beta chain sequence. This clonotype appeared a few times. The clone's antigen remains unknown. Base-call qualities are not available, and no considerably larger clone is one nucleotide away. The library was generated by RT-PCR. The instrument given in TCRdb is Illumina HiSeq 2500. The raw public reads went through TCRdb reprocessing: fastp at Q25, MiXCR clone calling, in-frame beta chains kept. Each CDR3 protein gets just one entry, which takes the most common genes and DNA from the rows behind it. Present in this sample are about 20,000 distinct CDR3 sequences, around 76% of which were seen just once. The top ten constitute less than 3% of the sample. The V end loses 3 bases and the J end loses 0 bases, and a stretch of 10 bases separates them. Reading from cysteine to phenylalanine, the CDR3 counts 15 amino acids. The DNA shown is the 45-base CDR3, in frame from base 1. Per the germline V gene, SGHRS is the CDR1 and YFSETQ is the CDR2.

This specimen comes from a study of yellow fever vaccine responses in identical twins (dated by TCRdb to the late 2010s). At the level of the whole study: In identical twins, the study followed T cell clones that responded to the vaccine with precision. The research as a whole found: According to the authors, in identical twins the way T cells responded to vaccination appeared partly convergent and partly personalized.

Sequences were derived from T cells from blood (PBMCs), unsorted or a sorted subset (not recorded which), sampled before or after yellow fever vaccination (not recorded which). The rearranged chain carries TRBV5-1 and TRBJ2-1; the D gene cannot be resolved reliably. The TCR originated in a woman between 18 and 29 years old who received the yellow fever vaccine. Donor details come from another sample of the same person, matched by shared clones. Read as DNA, the sequence is TGCGCCAGCAGCTCCTTTTCCAGCTCCTACAATGAGCAGTTCTTC. Translated, this gives CASSSFSSSYNEQFF.